These T cell receptor beta chains were read from a single sample in a study of cytomegalovirus exposure and HLA in healthy donors. Profiled with immunoSEQ multiplex PCR; TCRdb holds only in-frame clones, not every one. The repertoire holds 130,000 or so clones, with 73% as singletons. Material: PBMCs. Source of these receptors: a woman aged 40 to 55 in good health and CMV-seropositive. The CDR3 runs from the conserved cysteine through the conserved F or W. The D gene is left open where the match is weak. Clone size appears in some rows only: once, few, many, or a class for an expanded clone.

CDR3aa: CASSFDRDTGELFF
CDR3nt: TGTGCCAGCAGTTTCGACAGGGACACCGGGGAGCTGTTTTTT
d_gene: TRBD1
abundance: few
j_gene: TRBJ2-2
v_gene: TRBV6-5

CDR3aa: CASSLGTGSGDEQFF
CDR3nt: TGTGCCAGCAGCCTCGGGACAGGGTCGGGCGATGAGCAGTTCTTC
d_gene: TRBD1
abundance: NA
j_gene: TRBJ2-1
v_gene: TRBV5-6

CDR3aa: CASSPRLAGVNEQFF
CDR3nt: TGTGCCAGCAGTCCCAGACTAGCGGGAGTGAATGAGCAGTTCTTC
d_gene: TRBD2
abundance: few
j_gene: TRBJ2-1
v_gene: TRBV27

CDR3aa: CASSPLGTSGGATDTQYF
CDR3nt: TGTGCCAGCAGTCCCCTGGGGACTAGCGGGGGGGCCACAGATACGCAGTATTTT
d_gene: TRBD2
abundance: NA
j_gene: TRBJ2-3
v_gene: TRBV28

CDR3aa: CASSPPLALYYGYTF
CDR3nt: TGTGCCAGCAGTCCGCCGTTAGCACTCTACTATGGCTACACCTTC
d_gene: NA
abundance: NA
j_gene: TRBJ1-2
v_gene: TRBV28

CDR3aa: CASSLAGTGVVNTGELFF
CDR3nt: TGTGCCAGCAGCTTAGCGGGGACAGGGGTTGTCAACACCGGGGAGCTGTTTTTT
d_gene: TRBD1
abundance: NA
j_gene: TRBJ2-2
v_gene: TRBV7-8

CDR3aa: CASSRVRLNEQFF
CDR3nt: TGTGCCAGCAGCCGAGTCCGACTCAATGAGCAGTTCTTC
d_gene: NA
abundance: NA
j_gene: TRBJ2-1
v_gene: TRBV5-4

CDR3aa: CASSLWGDSYTF
CDR3nt: TGTGCCAGCAGCTTGTGGGGGGACTCCTACACCTTC
d_gene: NA
abundance: NA
j_gene: TRBJ1-2
v_gene: TRBV5-6

CDR3aa: CASSFGGRYEQYF
CDR3nt: TGTGCCAGCAGCTTCGGGGGTAGGTACGAGCAGTACTTC
d_gene: NA
abundance: once
j_gene: TRBJ2-7
v_gene: TRBV28

CDR3aa: CASSEGQVTYEQYF
CDR3nt: TGTGCCAGCAGTGAAGGTCAGGTTACCTACGAGCAGTACTTC
d_gene: NA
abundance: NA
j_gene: TRBJ2-7
v_gene: TRBV2

CDR3aa: CASSIYRGSTDTQYF
CDR3nt: TGTGCCAGTAGTATCTACAGGGGTAGCACAGATACGCAGTATTTT
d_gene: TRBD1
abundance: once
j_gene: TRBJ2-3
v_gene: TRBV19

CDR3aa: CASSLQGILTNTEAFF
CDR3nt: TGTGCCAGCAGTCTACAGGGCATTCTCACGAACACTGAAGCTTTCTTT
d_gene: NA
abundance: NA
j_gene: TRBJ1-1
v_gene: TRBV27

CDR3aa: CASTAGRGTEAFF
CDR3nt: TGTGCCAGCACCGCGGGGAGGGGAACTGAAGCTTTCTTT
d_gene: NA
abundance: NA
j_gene: TRBJ1-1
v_gene: TRBV2

CDR3aa: CASKEWTDLSEQYF
CDR3nt: TGTGCCAGCAAAGAATGGACAGACCTTAGCGAGCAGTACTTC
d_gene: NA
abundance: NA
j_gene: TRBJ2-7
v_gene: TRBV2

CDR3aa: CASSLRGPGANVLTF
CDR3nt: TGTGCCAGCAGCTTGAGGGGGCCTGGGGCCAACGTCCTGACTTTC
d_gene: TRBD1
abundance: NA
j_gene: TRBJ2-6
v_gene: TRBV7-2

CDR3aa: CASSLGASGYTF
CDR3nt: TGTGCCAGCAGCCTGGGGGCCTCAGGCTACACCTTC
d_gene: NA
abundance: NA
j_gene: TRBJ1-2
v_gene: TRBV21-1

CDR3aa: CASSTSGQRLTDTQYF
CDR3nt: TGTGCCAGTAGTACCTCGGGACAGCGACTTACAGATACGCAGTATTTT
d_gene: TRBD1
abundance: once
j_gene: TRBJ2-3
v_gene: TRBV19

CDR3aa: CASSRDRSISYEQYF
CDR3nt: TGTGCCAGCAGCCGGGACAGGTCCATCTCCTACGAGCAGTACTTC
d_gene: TRBD1
abundance: NA
j_gene: TRBJ2-7
v_gene: TRBV28

CDR3aa: CASSLNRGGGLNTEAFF
CDR3nt: TGTGCCAGCAGTCTGAACAGGGGGGGAGGGCTGAACACTGAAGCTTTCTTT
d_gene: TRBD1
abundance: NA
j_gene: TRBJ1-1
v_gene: TRBV27

CDR3aa: CASSTRPKQGVNTEAFF
CDR3nt: TGTGCCAGCAGCACACGACCAAAACAGGGGGTGAACACTGAAGCTTTCTTT
d_gene: TRBD1
abundance: NA
j_gene: TRBJ1-1
v_gene: TRBV7-9

CDR3aa: CASSTRDRWNGYTF
CDR3nt: TGTGCCAGCAGTACCCGGGACAGGTGGAATGGCTACACCTTC
d_gene: TRBD1
abundance: NA
j_gene: TRBJ1-2
v_gene: TRBV28

CDR3aa: CASSQVTPEHSNQPQHF
CDR3nt: TGTGCCAGCAGCCAAGTTACGCCTGAGCATAGCAATCAGCCCCAGCATTTT
d_gene: NA
abundance: NA
j_gene: TRBJ1-5
v_gene: TRBV5-4

CDR3aa: CASSSWSGGGTEAFF
CDR3nt: TGTGCCAGCAGCTCGTGGTCCGGGGGAGGAACTGAAGCTTTCTTT
d_gene: NA
abundance: NA
j_gene: TRBJ1-1
v_gene: TRBV5-8